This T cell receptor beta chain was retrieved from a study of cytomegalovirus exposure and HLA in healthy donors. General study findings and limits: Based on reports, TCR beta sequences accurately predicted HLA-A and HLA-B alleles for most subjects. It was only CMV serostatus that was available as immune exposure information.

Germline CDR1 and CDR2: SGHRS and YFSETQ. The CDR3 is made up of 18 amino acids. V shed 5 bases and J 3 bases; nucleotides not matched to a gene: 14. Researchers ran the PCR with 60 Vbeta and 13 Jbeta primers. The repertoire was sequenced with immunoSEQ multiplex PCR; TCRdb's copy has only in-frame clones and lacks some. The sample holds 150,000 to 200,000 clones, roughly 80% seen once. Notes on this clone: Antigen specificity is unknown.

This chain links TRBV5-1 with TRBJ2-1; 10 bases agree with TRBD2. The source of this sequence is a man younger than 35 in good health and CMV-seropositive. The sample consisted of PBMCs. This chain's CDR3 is CASRSIEGGTSVYNEQFF. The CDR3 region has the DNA TGCGCCAGCAGGTCGATTGAGGGCGGGACTAGCGTCTACAATGAGCAGTTCTTC.